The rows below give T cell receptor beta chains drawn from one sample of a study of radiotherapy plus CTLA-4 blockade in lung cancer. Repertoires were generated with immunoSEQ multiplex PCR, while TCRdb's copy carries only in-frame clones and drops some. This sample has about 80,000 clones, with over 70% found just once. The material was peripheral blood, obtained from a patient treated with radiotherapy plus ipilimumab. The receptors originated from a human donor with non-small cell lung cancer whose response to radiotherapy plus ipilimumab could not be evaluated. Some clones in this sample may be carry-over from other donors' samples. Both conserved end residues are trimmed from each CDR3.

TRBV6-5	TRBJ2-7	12	ASRGGLPAYEQY
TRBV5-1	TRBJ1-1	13	ASSLRTALNTEAF
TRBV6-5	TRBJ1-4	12	ASSFTGGAEKLF
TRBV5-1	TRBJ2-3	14	ASSSTSGGYTDTQY
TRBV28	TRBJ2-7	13	ASRGTGLPPYEQY
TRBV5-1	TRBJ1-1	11	ASSLARPLEAF
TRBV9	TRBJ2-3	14	ASSSMAGSSTDTQY
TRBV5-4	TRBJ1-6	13	ASRASGGETSPLH
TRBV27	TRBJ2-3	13	ASSLSGDPGGTQY
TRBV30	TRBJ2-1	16	AWSVRLAGFFSYNEQF
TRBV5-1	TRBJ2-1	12	ASSLGQSGSEQF
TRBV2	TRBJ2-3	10	ASRVETDTQY
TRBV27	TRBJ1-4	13	ASSPTGALGEKLF
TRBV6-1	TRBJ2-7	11	ASNRVVSHEQY
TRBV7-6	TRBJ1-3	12	ASSLDGGLNTIY
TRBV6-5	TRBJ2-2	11	ASSRGITGELF
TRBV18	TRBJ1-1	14	ASSPIHTGDLRQAF
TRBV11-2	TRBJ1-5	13	ASSTNRGGNQPQH
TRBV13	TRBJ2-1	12	ASSRRRAYNEQF
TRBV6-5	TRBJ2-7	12	ASWETGPSYEQY
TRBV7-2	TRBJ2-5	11	ASSPDSQETQY
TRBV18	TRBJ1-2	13	ASSQNPPPADGYT
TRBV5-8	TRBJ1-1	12	ASRQTGGSTEAF
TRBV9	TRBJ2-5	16	ASSTHPGGTSGGETQY
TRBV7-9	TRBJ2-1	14	ASSLRGGLAYNEQF
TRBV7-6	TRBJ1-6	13	ASSLAQGGNSPLH
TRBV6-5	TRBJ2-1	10	ASSYSGGEQF
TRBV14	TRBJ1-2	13	ASSPSLARWYGYT
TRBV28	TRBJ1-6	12	ASSLGGAYSPLH
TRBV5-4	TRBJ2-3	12	ASTQRAITDTQY
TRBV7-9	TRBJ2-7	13	ASSQGQGASYEQY
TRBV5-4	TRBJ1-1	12	ASSSPQGAAEAF
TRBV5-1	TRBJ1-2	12	ASSPSGEDYGYT
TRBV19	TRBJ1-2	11	ASSITGENGYT
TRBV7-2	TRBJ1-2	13	ASSQTLRQGRGYT
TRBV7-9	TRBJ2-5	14	ASSPRWPSVKYTQY
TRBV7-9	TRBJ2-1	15	ASSLYPSAVSYNEQF
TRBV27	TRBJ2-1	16	ASTRSGTSGALYNEQF
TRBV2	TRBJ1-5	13	ASSEAAYSNQPQH
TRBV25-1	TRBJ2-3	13	ASSSGGGRTDTQY
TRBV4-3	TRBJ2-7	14	ASSQVWTRGGYEQY
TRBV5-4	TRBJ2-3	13	ASRAGGPSTDTQY
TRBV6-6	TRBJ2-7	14	ASSYFPLKASYEQY
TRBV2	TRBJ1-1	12	ASSTQDRGTEAF
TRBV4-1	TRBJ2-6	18	ASSQDSRGIRGSGANVLT
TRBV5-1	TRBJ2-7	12	ASSLQQGAYEQY
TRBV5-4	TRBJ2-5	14	ASSFRRLAGGETQY
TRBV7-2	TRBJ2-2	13	ASDLSGGPTGELF
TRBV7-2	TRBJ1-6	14	ASSLGSAGGGSPLH
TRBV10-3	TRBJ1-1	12	AISVGALNTEAF
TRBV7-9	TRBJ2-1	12	ASSHPGQVNEQF
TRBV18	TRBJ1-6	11	ASSPLGDSPLH
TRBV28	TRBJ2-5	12	ASRVLDYQETQY
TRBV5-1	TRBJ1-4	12	ASSFGGSNEKLF
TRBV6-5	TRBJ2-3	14	ASSYSNSGGTDTQY
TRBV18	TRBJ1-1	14	ASSPLTVRANTEAF
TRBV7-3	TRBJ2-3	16	ASSKTSTSGAGTDTQY
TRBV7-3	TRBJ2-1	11	ASSLTTSYEQF
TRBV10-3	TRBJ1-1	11	AISGTGTTEAF
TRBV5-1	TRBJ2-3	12	ASSLNRGLDTQY